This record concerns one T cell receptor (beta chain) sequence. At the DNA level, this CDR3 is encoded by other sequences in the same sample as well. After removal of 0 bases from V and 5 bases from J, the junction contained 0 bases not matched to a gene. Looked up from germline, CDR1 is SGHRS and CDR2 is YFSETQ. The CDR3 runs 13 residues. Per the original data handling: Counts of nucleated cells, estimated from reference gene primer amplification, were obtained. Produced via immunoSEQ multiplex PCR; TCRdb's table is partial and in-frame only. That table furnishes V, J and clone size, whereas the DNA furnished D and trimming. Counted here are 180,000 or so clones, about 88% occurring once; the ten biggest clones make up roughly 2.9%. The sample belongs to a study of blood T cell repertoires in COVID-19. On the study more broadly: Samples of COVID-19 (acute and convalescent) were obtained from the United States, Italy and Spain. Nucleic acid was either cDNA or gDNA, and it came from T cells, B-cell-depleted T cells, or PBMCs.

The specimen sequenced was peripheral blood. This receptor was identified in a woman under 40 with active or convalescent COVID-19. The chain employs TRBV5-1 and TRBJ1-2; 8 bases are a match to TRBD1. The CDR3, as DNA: TGCGCCAGCAGCTTGGGGACAGGGTATGGCTACACCTTC. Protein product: CASSLGTGYGYTF. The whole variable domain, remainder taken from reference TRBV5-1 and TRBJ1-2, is KAGVTQTPRYLIKTRGQQVTLSCSPISGHRSVSWYQQTPGQGLQFLFEYFSETQRNKGNFPGRFSGRQFSNSRSEMNVSTLELGDSALYLCASSLGTGYGYTFGSGTRLTVV.